This T cell receptor beta chain was profiled in a study of a mutant IDH1 vaccine in newly diagnosed glioma. Study outcomes and limitations: Immune responses induced by the vaccine were seen in 93.3% of patients, spanning multiple MHC alleles.

Time point meaning: week 35, safety follow-up. A 20-mer mutant IDH1 peptide at 300 ug was injected subcutaneously with topical imiquimod. As concerns this clone: The antigen is unknown.

The CDR3 length is 14 residues. Germline V lookup: CDR1 SQVTM, CDR2 ANQGSEA. The germline V and J ends were trimmed by 4 bases and 0 bases, with 13 bases remaining between them. Generated by immunoSEQ multiplex PCR, the TCRdb table keeps only in-frame clones and is missing some. The sample gives some 30,000 clones, around 77% of which show up once; approximately 8.5% is in the top ten. The chain links TRBV29-1 to TRBJ2-7; no clear D gene. Sequencing was performed on PBMCs, taken from a glioma patient whose treatment included an IDH1 peptide vaccine. The TCR originated in a woman aged 25 to 39 with glioma. Some clones in this sample may be carry-over from other donors' samples. In DNA, the CDR3 is TGCAGCGTTGGAGGCAGGTCCTTCTCCTACGAGCAGTACTTC. Translated, it gives CSVGGRSFSYEQYF.